Reported below is one T cell receptor beta chain. Its antigen is unidentified. This sample was taken from a study of cytomegalovirus exposure and HLA in healthy donors. General observations from the study: Overall, roughly 150 TCR beta chains were annotated as cytomegalovirus-associated. Three CMV-associated chains proved CMV antigen-specific in vitro.

This PCR relied on a set of 60 Vbeta primers and 13 Jbeta primers. Data came from immunoSEQ multiplex PCR; TCRdb stores just in-frame clones and leaves some out. This table holds around 200,000 clones, about 85% found once. This CDR3 is 13 amino acids long. V was cut by 2 bases and J by 3 bases, with 8 bases left in between. Germline CDR1 is SEHNR and CDR2 is FQNEAQ (reference sequence). The sequencing sample was made of PBMCs. The chain has TRBV7-9 and TRBJ2-7; D ambiguous. The sequence was obtained from a man aged 50-60 years in good health and CMV-seronegative. Here the CDR3 DNA reads TGTGCCAGCAGCTTAAGCGCTTACTACGAGCAGTACTTC. Its protein product is CASSLSAYYEQYF.